This T cell receptor (beta chain) is drawn from a study of cytomegalovirus exposure and HLA in healthy donors (dated by TCRdb to 2017 to 2019). Background for the entire study: According to an earlier analysis of 550 to 700 of the donors, roughly 180 million T cells yielded some 120 million unique TCR beta sequences and about 300 Gb of sequence data. Using immunosequencing, the study profiled T cell repertoires from about 610 subjects and related those repertoires to cytomegalovirus serostatus. The number of donors typed differed by locus, with about 629-640 for A, B, C, DRB1 and DQB1, roughly 550 for DQA1, over 600 for DPA1, and over 400 for DPB1. Both class I and class II loci were covered by HLA typing, at four-digit resolution. Roughly five DR-DQ haplotypes were handled as single units for association and clustering, since linkage in the cohort was strong. Approximately 330 gigabases of sequencing data and tens of millions of unique TCR sequences made up an early release that covered roughly 670 HLA-typed donors. The later analysis used no new phenotypic data to find candidate immune exposures, relying instead on TCR beta sequences and their occurrence across donors. To predict cytomegalovirus infection status, the study brought together high-throughput TCR immunosequencing, statistical association of individual TCRs with disease status, and machine learning. In addition to the first cohort of 666 subjects, a separate validation cohort of approximately 130 different subjects was used. All discovery cohort repertoires had been generated on a single sequencing platform. On average, about 240,000 unique TCR beta nucleotide sequences were sequenced per donor among 398 genotyped donors of the cohort, with about 19% of those sequences being non-productive. Alongside the repertoire data, information on donor age, sex, ethnicity and CMV serostatus was compiled. A later analysis re-analyzed previously published TCR beta repertoires from roughly 600 donors and added high-resolution HLA genotyping to study TCR occurrence patterns. An earlier analysis of around 580 of the donors used high-throughput TCR beta sequencing to judge whether each TCR beta V gene segment behaved as functional or pseudogenic. The study aimed to test whether cataloging public T cell receptors could reveal signatures of past pathogen exposure. Among the roughly 410 genotyped donors, under 90% belonged to the genetic ancestry cluster associated with self-reported Caucasian donors. In a later genetic analysis, genome-wide SNP genotypes for about 55% of the roughly 700 donors were used, and that subset was treated as a discovery cohort.

Trimming costs V 3 bases and J 8 bases, and their ends lie 28 bases apart. The CDR3 spans 18 residues, from the cysteine through the phenylalanine. This entry keeps only the CDR3 DNA: 54 bases, framed from base 1. CDR1 KGHSH and CDR2 LQKENI are derived from the germline V gene. Concerning this clone itself: The antigen it binds to is not known. It has no much larger one-base neighbor in the sample; base qualities were not kept.

The library came from the immunoSEQ multiplex PCR assay. For the multiplex PCR, a mixture combining 60 forward primers for TCR Vbeta segments and 13 reverse primers for TCR Jbeta segments was used. A multiplex PCR assay on genomic DNA amplified the CDR3 region of rearranged TCR beta genes. On the Illumina HiSeq System, the amplified TCR beta libraries were sequenced as 87-base-pair reads. The published analysis was carried out like this. A later analysis tallied roughly 78 million unique TCR beta chains across the 660 or so repertoires, and around 10 million of those chains were shared by two or more donors. A nearest-neighbor algorithm error-corrected the raw reads and collapsed the reads into unique sequences, merging closely related sequences to remove PCR and sequencing errors. Alignment of CDR3 sequences to IMGT reference sequences was used to assign V, D and J gene segments. For a sequence to be retained, at least a six-nucleotide match to both a V gene segment and a J gene segment was required. Rearrangements were called productive when the CDR3 lacked stop codons and stayed in frame with V and J; all others were non-productive. Following IMGT convention, CDR3 was defined as the stretch from the second conserved V-encoded cysteine to the conserved J-encoded phenylalanine. In an earlier analysis of around 570 of the donors, sequences lacking an unambiguous match to a single V gene segment were excluded. An earlier analysis of 587 of the donors called V segments functional above 56.7% productive rearrangements and segregating when the between-donor standard deviation exceeded 5%. A statistical classification framework was developed to diagnose cytomegalovirus status using the catalog of TCR beta chain sequences. V and J gene assignment, in a later analysis, came from comparing TCR nucleotide sequences with IMGT/GENE-DB human TR gene sequences. In a later analysis, CDR3 sequences and most-parsimonious VDJ recombination scenarios were assigned using the TCRdist pipeline. A later analysis defined each TCR beta chain by its CDR3 amino acid sequence plus V-gene family, and excluded reads lacking a unique V-gene family. A later analysis removed 592 highly shared, low-generation-probability nucleotide sequences to deal with suspected cross-contamination and a sequencing artifact. For each public chain, a later analysis derived a clonal expansion index from normalized ranks of inferred template counts within each repertoire. A later analysis computed generation probabilities with a VDJ recombination model fitted to out-of-frame rearrangements, and checked the results against IGoR. In a later analysis, hypergeometric tests were used to score TCR-TCR, TCR-HLA and TCR-CMV co-occurrence, with a repertoire-size bias correction applied to TCR pairs. False discovery rates were estimated in a later analysis by permuting HLA or CMV assignments 20 times. In a later analysis, co-occurring TCRs were grouped with DBSCAN, and TCRdist sequence similarity was added when clustering was performed within HLA-allele-positive subsets. Repertoires with fewer than 30,000 or more than 120,000 public chains were left out of co-occurrence clustering, as were four to six repertoires with anomalous nucleotide sharing. In TCRdb, the immuneACCESS table is reduced to in-frame sequences with V and J assigned. These tables do not hold every clone; where another copy was compared, an unresolved V gene accounts for under half, and the others remain unexplained. That table furnishes V, J and clone size, whereas the DNA furnished D and trimming. The sample table shows 200,000 to 250,000 clones, and approximately 90% are seen once. The ten largest clones take up around 1% of the sample.

Overall study outcomes, separate from this receptor: A later analysis associated approximately 17,000 TCR beta sequences with specific HLA alleles at a false discovery rate of 0.05. Some IMGT-functional V segments, including TRBV6-2 and TRBV6-3, could not be told apart with the 87-base-pair reads, so those segments were excluded. Cytomegalovirus status was reported to be diagnosed by the classifier with high specificity and sensitivity in both the original and validation cohorts. Because HLA typing was unavailable for some donors at each locus, only the typed subset was used in association tests. The study listed 150 to 200 TCR beta chains as associated with cytomegalovirus. Because counts were too low, fewer than 20 rarely observed V segments, including chromosome 9 orphons, were excluded from the earlier analysis of some 540 of the donors. Presence/absence analyses assumed roughly uniform sequencing depth across donors, an assumption that may not hold. According to a later analysis, parvovirus B19, influenza, CMV and Epstein-Barr virus appeared linked to several top co-occurrence clusters. A cluster of highly shared sequence variants was judged likely to be a technical artifact of the sequencing pipeline. A later analysis found that TCR association rates varied across HLA loci, with DRB1 alleles showing the most associated TCRs and HLA-C alleles the fewest. When HLA alleles, especially DR and DQ, strongly co-occurred, TCR associations were difficult to assign to individual alleles. Most TCR sequences were observed very rarely across donors, whereas some public TCRs were present in many individuals. CMV serostatus was the only immune exposure information available for the cohort. In vitro tests confirmed that a few of the cytomegalovirus-associated TCR beta chains recognize cytomegalovirus antigens. It was suggested by the authors that the approach could potentially be generalized to other disease states and immunological phenotypes. Broadly in line with IMGT annotations, most TCR beta V segments showed up in productive rearrangements about 90% or about 30% of the time in an earlier analysis of approximately 640 of the donors. A further reported finding was that TCR beta sequences accurately predicted the HLA-A and HLA-B alleles for most subjects in the first cohort. Compared with equally common non-associated chains, HLA-associated TCR beta chains in a later analysis were more clonally expanded and had lower generation probabilities. An association between a missense DCLRE1C variant and V-gene and J-gene trimming of TCR beta chains was found in a later genetic analysis and replicated in an independent cohort. A later genetic analysis reported fewer N-insertions in productive TCRs among donors in an Asian-associated ancestry cluster than the approximately 670-donor mean. Linkage disequilibrium might explain the correlated functional status among segregating V segments, but an unknown experimental factor could not be ruled out. Most CMV-associated TCR beta chains appeared to be HLA-restricted in a later analysis, and the HLA associations seemed to be driven largely by CMV exposure. In this cohort, only TCR beta chains were sequenced, and detectable features were limited by the absence of alpha or paired-chain data.

The cohort was made up of 500 to 850 healthy bone marrow donors. All cohort members were sampled while nominally healthy, although unrecorded immune exposures were likely present. The donor tested CMV seronegative and was one of the 352 seronegative cohort members. Every donor gave a peripheral blood sample, and the peripheral blood mononuclear cells from that sample were used for TCR beta sequencing. The Qiagen DNeasy Blood Extraction Kit was used to extract genomic DNA from the blood cell samples. Sequencing was performed on PBMCs. The V and J genes are TRBV18 and TRBJ1-2; the D gene is perhaps TRBD1, on 6 matching bases. The sequence was obtained from a woman younger than 30 in good health and CMV-seronegative. The CDR3 protein: CASSPFSAGQGNTGGYTF. The DNA sequence is TGTGCCAGCTCACCTTTTTCAGCGGGACAAGGGAATACAGGAGGCTACACCTTC.